This passage covers 11 T cell receptor beta chains from one sample sequenced in a study of breast tumors, draining lymph nodes, adjacent tissues. Breast cancer patients provided tissue from their axillary draining lymph nodes. Using its own MiXCR run on the multiplex PCR reads, TCRdb lists one record per CDR3 protein. The repertoire includes approximately 200,000 distinct CDR3 sequences, approximately 33% of them detected once, and roughly 4.3% sits in the top ten. Source material: axillary lymph node tissue. These receptor sequences come from a female donor with breast cancer. Some clones in this sample may be carry-over from other donors' samples.

Points on this clonotype: As the CDR3 is not closed by the conserved phenylalanine or tryptophan, this likely results from a read error. No DNA is shown, since the ends of the CDR3 on it are uncertain; the CDR3 is the one TCRdb lists. The chain carries TRBV2 and TRBJ2-6; no DNA check was done on the table's D call, TRBD2. Germline loops: CDR1 SNHLY, CDR2 FYNNEI. The CDR3 totals 8 residues, both ends included. The CDR3 sequence: CASSISGS.

This clonotype was observed a single time. Compared with germline, one end of the junction differs, possibly owing to a read error. CDR3 nucleotide sequence: TGTGCCAGCAACTTAGGCCTTCACAATGAGCAGTTCTTC. Residues: CASNLGLHNEQFF. The chain carries TRBV7-2 and TRBJ2-1; the D is unclear. CDR1 and CDR2 from the germline V gene are SGHTA and FQGNSA. CDR3 length equals 13 residues.

Notes on this clonotype: One junction end disagrees with the germline gene, perhaps due to a read error. V and J are TRBV12-3 or TRBV12-4 and TRBJ2-2, with TRBD1 as a possible D gene (5 bases). The CDR3 consists of 13 residues. The CDR3, as DNA: TGTGCCGGCAGCGATCAGGGAAACGGGGAGCTGTTTTTT. Encoded protein: CAGSDQGNGELFF.

The table lists this clonotype with a few counts. The rearrangement uses TRBV3-1 and TRBJ1-1; D uncertain. The CDR3 extends over 12 amino acids. The V and J ends lost 6 bases and 4 bases respectively, with 9 bases between them. From germline, CDR1 is LGHDT and CDR2 YNNKEL (reference sequence). The CDR3 bases are TGTGCCAGCAGATCCGTGAGCACTGAAGCTTTCTTT. It codes for CASRSVSTEAFF.

This clonotype was detected only a few times. A much bigger clone sits one base away, suggesting this may be a read error. This chain joins TRBV7-9 and TRBJ2-3, with D tentatively TRBD2 (5 bases). The CDR3 loop spans 17 amino acids. Per germline, CDR1 SEHNR and CDR2 FQNEAQ (reference sequence). Written as DNA, the CDR3 is TGTGCCAGCAGCCAACCCCCGAGTTCACCTAGCACAGATCCGCAGTATTTT. It is translated as CASSQPPSSPSTDPQYF.

This clonotype was seen many times. This chain joins TRBV10-3 and TRBJ2-3, with unresolved D. V was clipped by 4 bases and J by 0 bases, with 2 bases between them. The CDR3 is 12 residues long. Germline loops: CDR1 ENHRY, CDR2 SYGVKD. CDR3 coding DNA: TGTGCCATCAGTGGAAGCACAGATACGCAGTATTTT. It is translated as CAISGSTDTQYF.

In this sample, this clonotype turned up many times. The gene calls are TRBV25-1 and TRBJ1-2, with TRBD1 matching over 8 bases. The trim removed 3 bases at V and 8 bases at J, leaving 14 bases unmatched. The CDR3 runs 16 residues. Per germline, CDR1 MGHDK and CDR2 SYGVNS. The CDR3, as DNA: TGTGCCAGCAGTGACCCAAGGTCCAGGGGGCTAGGGGGCTACACCTTC. Amino acids: CASSDPRSRGLGGYTF.

This clonotype showed up many times. The chain carries TRBV10-2 and TRBJ1-5, with D unresolved. Germline V CDR1 and CDR2: WSHSY, SAAADI. The CDR3 is 16 residues long. The V end lost 0 bases, the J end lost 0 bases, and 9 bases lay between the germline ends. The CDR3 DNA reads as TGCGCCAGCAGTGAGTCGACACCCTATAGCAATCAGCCCCAGCATTTT. It specifies CASSESTPYSNQPQHF.

Regarding this clonotype: Relative to the germline gene, one junction end is altered; a read error may explain this. This chain uses TRBV5-1 with TRBJ1-3; unclear D gene. There are 16 residues in the CDR3. Germline V lookup: CDR1 SGHRS, CDR2 YFSETQ. DNA of the CDR3: TGCTCCAGCAGCTTGGAGTCTGAGTTCCCTGGAAACACCATATATTTT. This translates into CSSSLESEFPGNTIYF.

In its sample, this clonotype was seen many times. The rearrangement uses TRBV28 and TRBJ2-5; no reliable D call. The CDR3 loop spans 11 amino acids. Germline CDR1 and CDR2: MDHEN and SYDVKM. Trimming stripped 6 bases from V and 1 base from J, with 3 bases between. The CDR3 nucleotides read TGTGCCAGCAGAACCCAAGAGACCCAGTACTTC. Translating gives CASRTQETQYF.

There are many counts of this clonotype. V and J are TRBV20-1 and TRBJ1-4; maybe TRBD1 (6 bases). Trimming removed 4 bases from V and 4 bases from J, with 10 bases in between. The CDR3 totals 13 residues. The germline CDR1 and CDR2 sequences are DFQATT and SNEGSKA (reference sequence). CDR3 protein: CSAIGGSNEKLFF. In nucleotides, the CDR3 is TGCAGTGCTATAGGGGGGAGTAATGAAAAACTGTTTTTT.